This TCR beta chain was recorded in a study of T cell responses to AZD1222 COVID-19 vaccine. Remarks on this clone: As yet, its antigen is unknown.

Notes on the study in general: Just six AZD1222 recipients were seropositive at baseline. Most donors were white British, females outnumbered males, and clonal diversity was possibly underestimated.

Sequencing was performed with immunoSEQ multiplex PCR; in TCRdb, only in-frame clones are kept and a portion is missing. The profile shows about 150,000 clones, roughly nine tenths of them singletons. The CDR3 is 13 amino acids. V lost 5 bases to trimming and J lost 10 bases, with 15 bases between them. Germline V gives CDR1 MNHEY, CDR2 SVGAGI. This chain links TRBV6-5 with TRBJ2-1, with D tentatively TRBD1 (6 bases). The receptor was derived from an adult who received the AZD1222 COVID-19 vaccine. The source was peripheral blood, collected 28 days after the second AZD1222 dose. CDR3 DNA sequence: TGTGCCAGCAGTCGAAAAGAGGGGGACGAGCAGTTCTTC. This gives the protein CASSRKEGDEQFF.